This T cell receptor beta chain comes out of a study of regulatory T cells in long-lasting Graves disease. Study outcomes and limitations: Fewer public clonotypes were shared by new patients (just under 1,000) than by persistent patients (approximately 2,700).

This clonotype appeared a few times. What it binds is not known. Researchers made TCR beta libraries by using iRepertoire HTBI primers and running Arm-PCR on CDR3 regions. A single record per CDR3 protein comes from TCRdb applying MiXCR to the multiplex PCR reads. The table has approximately 440,000 distinct CDR3 sequences, 15% to 20% seen once. Time point: newly diagnosed GD, antithyroid drugs for less than 3 months. PBMCs provided the RNA from which the TCR library was made. Roughly 10-milliliter peripheral blood samples went into EDTA tubes. The same sample was also used in a study of T cells in Graves' hyperthyroidism and ophthalmopathy. This second report adds: Diagnoses were made from clinical symptoms, serum measures (thyroxine and TRAb), thyroid ultrasound and orbital computed tomography.

This specimen was peripheral blood mononuclear cells (PBMCs), taken at new diagnosis, from a patient treated with antithyroid drugs. The sequence was collected from a middle-aged man with Graves disease.

The CDR3 DNA reads TGTGCCAGCACCTCGACAGATCGGCTAAACATTCAGTACTTC. Translating it yields CASTSTDRLNIQYF. The gene calls are TRBV5-8 and TRBJ2-4; the D gene is possibly TRBD1 (5 bases). The CDR3 length is 14 residues. CDR1 SGHTS and CDR2 YDEGEE come from the germline V gene. The V gene lost 6 bases and the J gene lost 6 bases, with 16 bases spanning the gap.